This T cell receptor beta chain was retrieved from a study of early T cells in non-severe SARS-CoV-2 infection. The overall study: The chains were unpaired, and the sequenced material was bulk RNA from unsorted whole blood.

This clonotype showed up many times. Its specificity is not known. Findings and limits, study-wide: The study's VDJdb matching favored anti-spike CD8 responses and missed private and CD4 specificities.

As part of library construction, unique molecular identifiers were attached to individual cDNA molecules. TCRdb recomputed calls from the 5' RACE reads with MiXCR, one row per CDR3 protein. The sample shows almost 30,000 distinct CDR3 sequences, about 6% of them seen only once. Germline trimming cut 5 bases from V and 3 bases from J; bases unmatched to any gene: 15. This CDR3 is built from 19 residues. Germline CDR1 reads SGHTA; CDR2 reads FQGNSA. V and J are TRBV7-2 and TRBJ2-1, with 11 bases matching TRBD2. The receptor was derived from an adult who was a healthcare worker with PCR-confirmed SARS-CoV-2 infection or an uninfected control (not recorded which). The sequencing sample was made of whole blood. In DNA, the CDR3 is TGTGCCAGCAGCCGCGGGGTAGCGGGGGGGCCCGTTGTCTACAATGAGCAGTTCTTC. This translates into CASSRGVAGGPVVYNEQFF.